The clone carrying this T cell receptor beta chain appeared a single time. The antigen remains undetermined. PCR amplification relied on 60 Vbeta primers (plus 13 Jbeta primers). Clones were read by immunoSEQ multiplex PCR, and TCRdb kept only the in-frame ones, dropping some. The sample has roughly 89,000 clones; roughly four fifths are singletons. This sample is drawn from a study of cytomegalovirus exposure and HLA in healthy donors. Whole-study results and caveats: The study flagged 150 to 200 TCR beta chains as cytomegalovirus-associated. Several of the most significant clusters were apparently associated with common viral pathogens in a later analysis. Later analysis indicated greater clonal expansion among HLA-associated TCR beta chains than among equally common other chains.

Trimming took 0 bases from V and 0 from J, leaving 6 bases between them. Germline CDR1 and CDR2: LGHNT and FRNRAP. The CDR3 is 15 amino acids. This receptor was identified in a woman aged 30 to 39 in good health and CMV-seronegative. The chain has TRBV12-5 and TRBJ2-1; tentative D call: TRBD2 (6 bases). The specimen was PBMCs. CDR3 nucleotides: TGTGCTAGTGGTTTGGTTAGCGGCTCCTACAATGAGCAGTTCTTC. Translation: CASGLVSGSYNEQFF.